These T cell receptor beta chains were read from a single sample in a study of shared clonotypes between healthy human individuals. Clones were sequenced by immunoSEQ multiplex PCR, and TCRdb holds only the in-frame ones, with some missing. The sample shows 550,000 to 600,000 clones, around 78% of them seen only once. The specimen was PBMCs. Source of these receptors: a woman aged 40 to 50 in good health. Some clones in this sample may be carry-over from other donors' samples. Each CDR3 is given with its conserved first and last residue. The D gene is left open where the match is weak. Expanded clones are given a class, and other clones once, few, many or no size at all.

V gene	D gene	J gene	clone size	CDR3 protein	CDR3 DNA
TRBV7-6	NA	TRBJ2-6	NA	CASSRKRGASGANVLTF	TGTGCCAGCAGCCGTAAACGTGGGGCTTCTGGGGCCAACGTCCTGACTTTC
TRBV6-4	NA	TRBJ2-6	few	CASSEDPGGANVLTF	TGTGCCAGCAGTGAGGACCCAGGCGGGGCCAACGTCCTGACTTTC
TRBV2	TRBD1	TRBJ1-4	NA	CASSTQRPDRVVNEKLFF	TGTGCCAGCAGTACTCAAAGGCCCGACAGGGTGGTTAATGAAAAACTGTTTTTT
TRBV14	NA	TRBJ2-5	NA	CASSQDGTPRETQYF	TGTGCCAGCAGCCAAGATGGGACTCCTCGGGAGACCCAGTACTTC
TRBV7-8	NA	TRBJ1-5	NA	CASSFGGNNQPQHF	TGTGCCAGCAGCTTCGGGGGAAACAATCAGCCCCAGCATTTT
TRBV27	TRBD2	TRBJ2-1	NA	CASSVRTSDSSYNEQFF	TGTGCCAGCAGTGTCCGGACTAGCGACAGCTCCTACAATGAGCAGTTCTTC
TRBV5-4	TRBD2	TRBJ2-1	NA	CASSLELAVRNNEQFF	TGTGCCAGCAGCTTGGAACTAGCGGTAAGGAACAATGAGCAGTTCTTC
TRBV6-5	NA	TRBJ2-3	NA	CASRRADTQYF	TGTGCCAGTCGAAGGGCAGATACGCAGTATTTT
TRBV28	NA	TRBJ1-2	NA	CASSLISGGYGYTF	TGTGCCAGCAGTTTAATATCCGGGGGCTATGGCTACACCTTC
TRBV4-2	TRBD2	TRBJ2-3	NA	CASSQVRPAGVADTQYF	TGTGCCAGCAGCCAAGTCAGGCCAGCGGGAGTCGCAGATACGCAGTATTTT
TRBV7-9	NA	TRBJ1-2	NA	CASSSLQGGLTNYGYTF	TGTGCCAGCAGCTCCCTACAGGGAGGTTTAACTAACTATGGCTACACCTTC
TRBV7-3	NA	TRBJ2-2	NA	CASSLYPNTGELFF	TGTGCCAGCAGCTTATATCCTAACACCGGGGAGCTGTTTTTT
TRBV5-1	TRBD1	TRBJ1-1	NA	CASSGGQGFSEAFF	TGCGCCAGCAGCGGGGGACAGGGGTTTTCTGAAGCTTTCTTT
TRBV28	NA	TRBJ2-1	once	CASSSTYNEQFF	TGTGCCAGCAGCTCTACGTACAATGAGCAGTTCTTC
TRBV14	TRBD1	TRBJ1-2	NA	CASSQDRQGLAGYTF	TGTGCCAGCAGCCAAGATAGACAGGGGTTGGCTGGCTACACCTTC